This T cell receptor beta chain was identified during a study of cytomegalovirus exposure and HLA in healthy donors. Study-wide points: A classifier reportedly called cytomegalovirus status with high sensitivity and specificity.

Comments on this clone: Its matching antigen is unknown.

Germline V gene lookup returns CDR1 MGHDK and CDR2 SYGVNS. Trimming took 4 bases from V and 3 from J, leaving 12 bases between them. The CDR3 has 15 residues. Primers included in the PCR were 60 Vbeta and 13 Jbeta primers. Measured with immunoSEQ multiplex PCR; TCRdb has only the in-frame clones, and not every one. The repertoire consists of about 99,000 clones, with 60% to 85% occurring once and the leading ten covering around 5%. This chain links TRBV25-1 with TRBJ1-4, with no clear D. The TCR comes from a woman in her late teens or twenties in good health and CMV-seropositive. The specimen sequenced was PBMCs. This CDR3 reads CASSGIPGANEKLFF. The CDR3 DNA is TGTGCCAGCAGTGGCATCCCGGGAGCTAATGAAAAACTGTTTTTT.